What follows are 31 T cell receptor beta chains derived from one specimen sequenced in a study of beta chain features in type 1 diabetes. Overall study results and limits: Across all four CD4+ subsets, people with type 1 diabetes showed modestly shorter TCRB CDR3s.

Their cognate antigens are unknown. cDNA synthesis used the whole RNA isolate, giving expressed TCRB sequences. Sequencing used immunoSEQ multiplex PCR; TCRdb keeps in-frame clones, though not all of them. The sample contains about 740,000 clones, roughly 12% of which appear only once. The specimen sequenced was naive CD4+ T cells from blood. Every receptor here comes from a young man with type 1 diabetes.

In the case of this clone: The junction departs from the called germline gene at one end, perhaps through a read error. The genes are TRBV12-5 and TRBJ2-7; 7 bases map to TRBD1. The CDR3 covers 12 residues. Germline CDR1 and CDR2: LGHNT and FRNRAP. The CDR3 region has the DNA TGTGCTAGTGGTCACCCACGACAGGGAGCGACATTC. This gives the protein CASGHPRQGATF.

This clone has more than one count but fewer than ten. The CDR3 spells CASSYSGLLDNEQFF. CDR3 sequence (DNA): TGTGCCAGCAGTTACTCGGGACTGCTTGACAATGAGCAGTTCTTC. This chain links TRBV6-5 with TRBJ2-1; TRBD2 is a possible D gene (6 bases). Trimming shortened V by 0 bases and J by 5 bases, and 11 bases separated the two germline ends. The CDR3 loop spans 15 amino acids. Per germline, CDR1 MNHEY and CDR2 SVGAGI.

V and J are TRBV15 and TRBJ2-1; D tentatively fits TRBD1 or TRBD2 (5 bases each). V lost 1 base and J 2 bases, leaving 12 bases between the germline ends. Germline V CDR1 and CDR2: LNHNV, YYDKDF (reference sequence). This CDR3 region has 16 residues. The CDR3 sequence: CATSRAGDAPYNEQFF. For the CDR3, the DNA is TGTGCCACCAGCAGAGCTGGGGACGCGCCCTACAATGAGCAGTTCTTC.

Concerning this clone: This same CDR3 is encoded by further DNA sequences in the sample. This chain's CDR3 is CASSGNYGYTF. DNA for the CDR3: TGTGCCAGTTCAGGGAACTATGGCTACACCTTC. The chain links TRBV2 to TRBJ1-2; perhaps TRBD1 as D (5 bases). Germline-derived CDR1 and CDR2 are SNHLY and FYNNEI. The CDR3 length is 11 residues. Trimming left V 9 bases short and J 2 bases short, with 7 bases between.

The rearrangement uses TRBV27 and TRBJ1-1; D is uncertain. V lost 0 bases and J lost 0, with 5 bases in between. The germline V gene has CDR1 MNHEY and CDR2 SMNVEV (reference sequence). There are 14 residues in the CDR3. The CDR3 spells CASSLSEMNTEAFF. CDR3 DNA sequence: TGTGCCAGCAGTTTATCAGAAATGAACACTGAAGCTTTCTTT.

This sequence joins TRBV12-5 and TRBJ2-3; a weak D match, TRBD1 (5 bases). Germline V CDR1 and CDR2: LGHNT, FRNRAP. V lost 1 base, J lost 2 bases, and 13 bases lay in between. The CDR3 is 16 residues long. CDR3 region: CASGLGPQGHTDTQYF. DNA for the CDR3: TGTGCTAGTGGTTTGGGCCCTCAGGGCCACACAGATACGCAGTATTTT.

This sequence joins TRBV11-2 and TRBJ2-7, with 9 bases that match TRBD1. CDR1 and CDR2 from the germline V gene are SGHAT and FQNNGV. V lost 5 bases, J lost 3 bases, and 2 bases stayed unmatched. The CDR3 runs 13 residues. CDR3 DNA sequence: TGTGCCAGCAGCGTGGACAGGGGCTACGAGCAGTACTTC. Translated, it gives CASSVDRGYEQYF.

In its sample, this clone was seen a few times. V and J are TRBV10-3 and TRBJ2-7; a weak D match, TRBD2 (5 bases). CDR3 length: 14 residues. Trimming removed 0 bases at V and 2 bases at J, with 8 bases between. Germline V gives CDR1 ENHRY, CDR2 SYGVKD. The CDR3 DNA is TGTGCCATCAGTGAGTCGCACGGGGCCTACGAGCAGTACTTC. Its protein is CAISESHGAYEQYF.

The genes are TRBV5-1 and TRBJ1-2; the D is unclear. Looked up from germline, CDR1 is SGHRS and CDR2 is YFSETQ. The CDR3 length is 15 residues. V lost 5 bases, J lost 3 bases, and 17 bases lay in between. CDR3 nucleotides: TGCGCCAGCAGAGAGAAGACCGGGGAGTACTATGGCTACACCTTC. Translated: CASREKTGEYYGYTF.

This clone occurred a few times. The rearrangement uses TRBV14 and TRBJ2-5; 10 bases align to TRBD2. This CDR3 contains 16 residues. V trimming: 2 bases; J trimming: 5 bases; junction bases outside the gene matches: 8. Germline CDR1 is SGHDN and CDR2 is FVKESK. The CDR3 nucleotides are TGTGCCAGCAGCCAAAGCGGGGGGGCTAAGATGGAGACCCAGTACTTC. Amino acid sequence: CASSQSGGAKMETQYF.

This clone was recorded a few times. This rearrangement joins TRBV5-6 to TRBJ2-5, with 9 bases that match TRBD1. The V gene end was trimmed by 2 bases and the J gene end by 7 bases; junction bases not matched to a gene: 9. This CDR3 has 15 residues. Germline CDR1 reads SGHDT; CDR2 reads YYEEEE. The CDR3 reads CASSLIYRGPGTQYF. The CDR3 DNA is TGTGCCAGCAGCTTAATATACAGGGGGCCGGGGACCCAGTACTTC.

This clone showed up just a few times. The genes are TRBV12-1 and TRBJ2-1; the DNA was not used to check the table's D call, TRBD1. TRBV12-1 is listed as a pseudogene. The CDR3 is 12 amino acids. This chain's CDR3 is CASSLTGNEQFF. CDR3 sequence (DNA): TGTGCCAGCAGCTTGACAGGGAATGAGCAGTTCTTC.

A few counts support this clone. The rearrangement links TRBV29-1 to TRBJ1-1; D gene unclear. This CDR3 region has 11 residues. Germline V gene data show CDR1 as SQVTM and CDR2 as ANQGSEA. With 3 bases removed from V and 11 bases from J, the gap between germline ends came to 13 bases. The CDR3 nucleotides read TGCAGCGTTGATTCCGGGGTGGGGGCTTTCTTT. The encoded protein is CSVDSGVGAFF. Looking up the rest from reference TRBV29-1 and TRBJ1-1 gives the full variable domain: SAVISQKPSRDICQRGTSLTIQCQVDSQVTMMFWYRQQPGQSLTLIATANQGSEATYESGFVIDKFPISRPNLTFSTLTVSNMSPEDSSIYLCSVDSGVGAFFGQGTRLTVV.

The V gene is TRBV12-5, the J gene TRBJ2-3; 9 positions agree with TRBD2. This CDR3 contains 15 residues. V lost 5 bases and J lost 6; bases outside the gene matches: 9. Germline V lookup: CDR1 LGHNT, CDR2 FRNRAP. The CDR3: CASGPGTSYADTQYF. The DNA of the CDR3 is TGTGCTAGTGGTCCCGGGACTAGCTACGCGGATACGCAGTATTTT.

This clone has a handful of counts. The rearrangement uses TRBV11-3 and TRBJ2-1; 7 nucleotides line up with TRBD1. This CDR3 has 15 amino acids. In germline, CDR1 is SGHNT, CDR2 YENEEA. V lost 3 bases and J lost 7; bases outside the gene matches: 9. CDR3 bases: TGTGCCAGCAGCTTCTCGTTTACAGGGGAAAATGAGCAGTTCTTC. Translated: CASSFSFTGENEQFF.

The chain employs TRBV28 and TRBJ1-5, with no clear D. This CDR3 comprises 15 residues. V was cut by 3 bases and J by 9 bases, with 18 bases left in between. Per germline, CDR1 MDHEN and CDR2 SYDVKM. The CDR3 reads CASSFSTTAPRPQHF. The DNA of the CDR3 is TGTGCCAGCAGTTTTTCGACGACGGCTCCGAGGCCCCAGCATTTT.

This clone has a handful of counts. V gene TRBV14 combines with J gene TRBJ2-5, with 11 bases identical to TRBD1. The length of the CDR3 is 16 residues. From germline, CDR1 is SGHDN and CDR2 FVKESK. V trimming: 2 bases; J trimming: 4 bases; junction bases outside the gene matches: 6. The CDR3 nucleotides are TGTGCCAGCAGCCAAACCCGCGGGACAGGGGGAGAGACCCAGTACTTC. As protein: CASSQTRGTGGETQYF.

The genes are TRBV28 and TRBJ1-6, with 9 bases identical to TRBD1. The CDR3 totals 16 residues. Germline-derived CDR1 and CDR2 are MDHEN and SYDVKM. V trimming: 6 bases; J trimming: 10 bases; junction bases outside the gene matches: 13. CDR3 sequence (DNA): TGTGCCAGCAGAAGGCCAACAGGGGGCTTCGGATCACCCCTCCACTTT. Amino acid sequence: CASRRPTGGFGSPLHF. Full variable domain (outside the CDR3, taken from reference TRBV28 and TRBJ1-6): DVKVTQSSRYLVKRTGEKVFLECVQDMDHENMFWYRQDPGLGLRLIYFSYDVKMKEKGDIPEGYSVSREKKERFSLILESASTNQTSMYLCASRRPTGGFGSPLHFGNGTRLTVT.

This clone came up a few times. The chain joins TRBV6-6 to TRBJ2-1; 7 nucleotides line up with TRBD2. V trimming: 8 bases; J trimming: 9 bases; junction bases outside the gene matches: 10. Germline lookup yields CDR1 MNHNY and CDR2 SVGAGI (reference sequence). CDR3 length: 13 residues. CDR3 DNA: TGTGCCAGCGGACGAAGGGAGGGCGGTGAGCAGTTCTTC. Protein sequence: CASGRREGGEQFF.

This clone has more than one count but fewer than ten. The CDR3 DNA is TGTGCCAGCACCCAGACTGACAATGGCTACACCTTC. This gives the protein CASTQTDNGYTF. The chain uses TRBV2 and TRBJ1-2, with D unclear. V was shortened by 7 bases and J by 6 bases, with 12 bases between the two germline ends. In germline, CDR1 is SNHLY, CDR2 FYNNEI. This CDR3 has 12 residues.

The rearrangement links TRBV7-6 to TRBJ1-6; D not certain. From germline, CDR1 is SGHVS and CDR2 FNYEAQ. The V end lost 4 bases, the J end lost 5 bases, and 9 bases lay between the germline ends. The CDR3 runs 14 residues. The DNA of the CDR3 is TGTGCCAGCAGCTCACAGAGTAATAATTCACCCCTCCACTTT. It translates to CASSSQSNNSPLHF.

The V and J genes are TRBV6-5 and TRBJ2-7; no clear D. The CDR3 runs 13 residues. V was pared by 4 bases and J by 3 bases, with 10 bases between. Germline-derived CDR1 and CDR2 are MNHEY and SVGAGI. The CDR3 DNA reads as TGTGCCAGCAGTTCCCGGACGGTCTACGAGCAGTACTTC. Protein sequence: CASSSRTVYEQYF.

The genes are TRBV18 and TRBJ2-1; TRBD2 is a possible D gene (5 bases). CDR3 length equals 13 residues. V shed 4 bases and J shed 9 bases, with 13 bases lying between them. CDR1 is KGHSH, CDR2 LQKENI, per germline. In DNA form, the CDR3 reads TGTGCCAGCTCACTGGAGGATGGCGGTGAGCAGTTCTTC. Translated: CASSLEDGGEQFF.

The chain recombines TRBV25-1 with TRBJ2-3; TRBD1 matches at 9 bases. The CDR3 contains 14 residues. The V gene's germline CDR1 is MGHDK and CDR2 SYGVNS. V gave up 6 bases and J gave up 5 bases; unmatched junction bases: 6. CDR3 residues: CASSNRGRGDTQYF. In DNA, the CDR3 is TGTGCCAGCAGCAACAGGGGGCGAGGAGATACGCAGTATTTT.

There are a few counts of this clone. The CDR3 sequence: CASSQRGDSGNQNQPQHF. CDR3 nucleotide sequence: TGCGCCAGCAGTCAACGGGGGGACAGTGGGAATCAAAATCAGCCCCAGCATTTT. The chain couples TRBV23-1 to TRBJ1-5, with TRBD1 matching 7 bases. TRBV23-1 is annotated as an ORF whose role is uncertain. V lost 2 bases to trimming and J lost 4 bases; unmatched junction nucleotides: 14. The CDR3 has 18 amino acids.

The chain is built from TRBV4-1 and TRBJ2-3, with D unclear. Trimming stripped 4 bases from V and 6 bases from J, with 8 bases between. Germline loops: CDR1 MGHRA, CDR2 YSYEKL. The CDR3 spans 12 residues. CDR3 DNA sequence: TGCGCCAGCAGCCCTCCCATGGATACGCAGTATTTT. Residues: CASSPPMDTQYF.

The V gene is TRBV11-3, the J gene TRBJ2-1; no clear D. This CDR3 has 14 residues. Germline V lookup: CDR1 SGHNT, CDR2 YENEEA. The V and J ends lost 0 bases and 10 bases respectively, with 13 bases between them. The CDR3 spells CASSLDGLESEQFF. CDR3 DNA: TGTGCCAGCAGCTTAGATGGTCTGGAGTCGGAGCAGTTCTTC.

This clone was counted only a few times. The gene calls are TRBV6-5 and TRBJ1-6; D call uncertain. This CDR3 contains 15 residues. V gave up 5 bases and J gave up 6 bases, with 14 bases separating them. Germline-derived CDR1 and CDR2 are MNHEY and SVGAGI. The CDR3 coding sequence is TGTGCCAGCAGTGCGTTTAATGGGCTTAATTCACCCCTCCACTTT. Translating it yields CASSAFNGLNSPLHF.

This sequence joins TRBV7-9 and TRBJ1-2; D gene unclear. The CDR3 is made up of 14 amino acids. V lost 1 base and J 4 bases, leaving 10 bases between the germline ends. CDR1 is SEHNR, CDR2 FQNEAQ, per germline (reference sequence). CDR3 sequence: CASSLEAAGYGYTF. The DNA of the CDR3 is TGTGCCAGCAGCTTAGAGGCGGCAGGCTATGGCTACACCTTC.

The gene calls are TRBV19 and TRBJ1-1; D not resolved. V lost 5 bases, J lost 1 base, and 14 bases lay in between. There are 15 residues in the CDR3. Germline values: CDR1 LNHDA, CDR2 SQIVND (reference sequence). The CDR3 DNA is TGTGCCAGTAGTGCCCGGCGGATAGGGAACACTGAAGCTTTCTTT. This codes for CASSARRIGNTEAFF.

V and J are TRBV6-6 and TRBJ2-7; the match to TRBD1 covers 7 bases. The junction had 6 bases not matched to a gene; V was cut back by 5 bases and J by 2 bases. Germline lookup yields CDR1 MNHNY and CDR2 SVGAGI (reference sequence). This CDR3 is 14 amino acids long. Here the CDR3 reads CASSDTGEAYEQYF. CDR3 DNA: TGTGCCAGCAGTGACACAGGGGAAGCCTACGAGCAGTACTTC.